One and the same sample provided the 17 T cell receptor beta chains below, sequenced in a study of blood T cells in healthy people across ages. The second PCR ran about 6 to 12 cycles with a sample-barcoded 5' primer and J-beta primers. TCRdb re-called the 5' RACE reads through MiXCR, storing one row per CDR3 protein. The sample comprises some 1.4 million distinct CDR3 sequences, about 43% of which are singletons, and under 8% rests with the top ten. The sequencing sample was made of blood. The receptors stem from a young woman in good health.

This clonotype was counted only a few times. The chain is built from TRBV12-3 or TRBV12-4 and TRBJ2-1; no reliable D call. V was trimmed by 3 bases and J by 1 base, leaving 4 bases between them. CDR3 size: 13 residues. The CDR3 DNA follows: TGTGCCAGCAGTTTTATGTCCTACAATGAGCAGTTCTTC. It translates to CASSFMSYNEQFF.

The chain couples TRBV21-1 to TRBJ1-1; the table's D call, TRBD1, was not checked against the DNA. TRBV21-1 is a pseudogene locus. The CDR3 sequence is 15 residues long. The CDR3 nucleotides are TGTGCCAGCAGCTTACTAGGGGGCCCGAACACTGAAGCTTTCTTT. Encoded protein: CASSLLGGPNTEAFF.

This sequence joins TRBV5-1 and TRBJ2-1, with 8 bases that match TRBD2. The germline gives CDR1 SGHRS, CDR2 YFSETQ. Trimming removed 4 bases from V and 6 bases from J; junction bases left unmatched: 24. The CDR3 runs to 20 residues. The CDR3 DNA reads as TGCGCCAGCAGCCTCGGTCCACAGCGGGAGAGGGCGATCGGCTTCAATGAGCAGTTCTTC. It yields the protein CASSLGPQRERAIGFNEQFF.

V is TRBV7-9 and J is TRBJ2-1, with 11 bases aligning to TRBD2. V lost 4 bases, J lost 4 bases, and 12 bases stayed unmatched. The CDR3 is made up of 18 amino acids. From germline, CDR1 is SEHNR and CDR2 FQNEAQ (reference sequence). CDR3 loop: CASSSPRTSGRVYNEQFF. The DNA of the CDR3 is TGTGCCAGCAGCTCACCCCGTACTAGCGGGAGAGTGTACAATGAGCAGTTCTTC.

J is TRBJ1-2 and V is TRBV5-1; no reliable D call. Germline values: CDR1 SGHRS, CDR2 YFSETQ. Trimming took 0 bases from V and 3 from J, leaving 9 bases between them. The CDR3 spans 14 residues. CDR3 residues: CASSLANSDYGYTF. For the CDR3, the DNA is TGCGCCAGCAGCTTGGCCAATTCAGACTATGGCTACACCTTC.

CDR3 coding DNA: TGCAGTGCTAACTCCTACGAGCAGTACTTC. Protein sequence: CSANSYEQYF. The chain employs TRBV20-1 and TRBJ2-7; the D is unclear. Trimming took off 4 bases at V and 0 bases at J, with 1 base between the two ends. There are 10 residues in the CDR3. Germline CDR1 reads DFQATT; CDR2 reads SNEGSKA (reference sequence).

This clonotype was detected a few times. The rearrangement uses TRBV4-1 and TRBJ2-1; D gene ambiguous. Per the germline V gene, CDR1 is MGHRA and CDR2 is YSYEKL. V lost 0 bases to trimming and J lost 2 bases, with 14 bases between them. The CDR3 is 17 residues long. The CDR3 loop reads CASSQDPRAVTYNEQFF. The CDR3 coding sequence is TGCGCCAGCAGCCAAGATCCTCGGGCAGTCACCTACAATGAGCAGTTCTTC.

The genes are TRBV20-1 and TRBJ2-5; no definite D call. This CDR3 region has 13 residues. Germline V lookup: CDR1 DFQATT, CDR2 SNEGSKA (reference sequence). Trimming removed 0 bases from V and 6 bases from J, with 11 bases in between. DNA for the CDR3: TGCAGTGCTAGAGATAGGGTCCTCAAGACCCAGTACTTC. Translated, it gives CSARDRVLKTQYF.

The genes are TRBV24-1 and TRBJ1-5; D remains unclear. CDR3 length: 11 residues. V dropped 11 bases and J dropped 3 bases, with 7 bases sitting between them. Germline V gives CDR1 KGHDR, CDR2 SFDVKD. The CDR3 loop is CAIPNNQPQHF. In DNA, the CDR3 is TGTGCCATCCCAAACAATCAGCCCCAGCATTTT.

The CDR3 loop reads CASSLTSGLIDTQYF. Here the CDR3 DNA reads TGCGCCAGCAGCTTGACTAGCGGCCTTATTGATACGCAGTATTTT. This chain joins TRBV5-1 and TRBJ2-3, with 8 bases matching TRBD2. Germline V gene sequence: CDR1 SGHRS, CDR2 YFSETQ. J was trimmed by 6 bases and V by 1 base; bases with no gene match: 7. This CDR3 region has 15 residues.

To note about this clonotype: One end of the junction is discordant with germline, which a read error may explain. The V call is TRBV28, the J call TRBJ2-6; perhaps TRBD1 as D (5 bases). The CDR3 extends over 15 amino acids. CDR1 and CDR2 (germline): MDHEN, SYDVKM. The CDR3 loop reads CASSFVGSGANALTF. The CDR3 DNA reads as TGTGCCAGCAGTTTCGTGGGCTCTGGGGCCAACGCCCTGACTTTC.

The chain recombines TRBV18 with TRBJ1-6, with D possibly TRBD1 on 5 matching bases. The CDR3 sequence is 17 residues long. Germline assignment: CDR1 KGHSH and CDR2 LQKENI. With 6 bases removed from V and 9 bases from J, the gap between germline ends came to 24 bases. CDR3 protein: CASSHLARQGVGSPLHF. The DNA of the CDR3 is TGTGCCAGCTCCCACCTTGCGCGGCAGGGCGTGGGTTCACCCCTCCACTTT.

A few counts support this clonotype. J is TRBJ2-1 and V is TRBV4-1; tentatively, D is TRBD1 (5 bases). Trimming took off 5 bases at V and 8 bases at J, with 10 bases between the two ends. The CDR3 loop spans 12 amino acids. CDR1 is MGHRA, CDR2 YSYEKL, per germline. In nucleotides, the CDR3 is TGCGCCAGCAGCTCGACAGCTGATGAGCAGTTCTTC. Translation: CASSSTADEQFF.

In this sample, this clonotype turned up a few times. The chain couples TRBV11-1 to TRBJ1-2, with D maybe TRBD1 (5 bases). Deletions cut 6 bases from V and 8 bases from J, with 19 bases between. This CDR3 has 14 amino acids. Germline CDR1 reads SGHAT; CDR2 reads FQDESV (reference sequence). CDR3 sequence reads: CASSSRRGFRGYTF. In DNA form, the CDR3 reads TGTGCCAGCAGTTCGCGACGGGGGTTCAGGGGCTACACCTTC.

The J gene is TRBJ2-3, the V gene TRBV19, with 11 bases that match TRBD1. V lost 4 bases to trimming and J lost 5 bases; unmatched junction nucleotides: 11. This CDR3 spans 17 amino acids. Germline V lookup: CDR1 LNHDA, CDR2 SQIVND (reference sequence). The CDR3, as DNA: TGTGCCAGTAGTACCTACGGACAGGGGGCGTTTGAAGATACGCAGTATTTT. Amino acid sequence: CASSTYGQGAFEDTQYF.

J is TRBJ1-3 and V is TRBV7-2; no clear D. Trimming shortened V by 3 bases and J by 2 bases, and 5 bases separated the two germline ends. Per germline, CDR1 SGHTA and CDR2 FQGNSA. The CDR3 runs to 13 residues. CDR3 region: CASSFQPGNTIYF. CDR3 coding DNA: TGTGCCAGCAGCTTCCAACCTGGAAACACCATATATTTT. Combining the CDR3 with reference TRBV7-2 and TRBJ1-3 gives the whole variable domain GAGVSQSPSNKVTEKGKDVELRCDPISGHTALYWYRQSLGQGLEFLIYFQGNSAPDKSGLPSDRFSAERTGGSVSTLTIQRTQQEDSAVYLCASSFQPGNTIYFGEGSWLTVV.

The count of this clonotype is one. The chain combines TRBV28 with TRBJ2-1, with D possibly matching TRBD1 (5 bases). Gene TRBJ2-7 matches the end of the DNA better, so the J call may be wrong. Germline V CDR1 and CDR2: MDHEN, SYDVKM. The CDR3 has 13 residues. CDR3 DNA: TGTGCCAGCAGTTCAGGGCATCTTTCCGAGCAGTACTTC. This encodes CASSSGHLSEQYF.